A single sample gave rise to the 10 T cell receptor beta chains below, sequenced in a study of spatial heterogeneity in lung cancer. This sample's time point: blood at routine non-recurrence follow-up after resection. TCRdb independently ran MiXCR on the 5' RACE reads; one entry per CDR3 protein. The data hold 20,000 to 30,000 distinct CDR3 sequences, with around 10% observed a single time. Sequenced material: PBMCs, taken at follow-up. The source of these receptors is a male donor with early-stage non-small cell lung cancer.

In its sample, this clonotype was seen many times. The genes are TRBV29-1 and TRBJ2-5; TRBD2 matches at 7 bases. The V and J ends lost 5 bases and 1 base, in that order; junction bases with no gene match: 1. The V gene's germline CDR1 is SQVTM and CDR2 ANQGSEA. The CDR3 has 12 residues. In nucleotides, the CDR3 is TGCAGCGTTTCTAGCGGCCAAGAGACCCAGTACTTC. Residues: CSVSSGQETQYF.

In this sample, this clonotype turned up a few times. The V gene is TRBV14, the J gene TRBJ2-2; D gene ambiguous. Trimming removed 3 bases at V and 1 base at J, with 9 bases between. Germline V CDR1 and CDR2: SGHDN, FVKESK. This CDR3 has 15 amino acids. The CDR3 region is CASSQTHRNTGELFF. CDR3 DNA sequence: TGTGCCAGCAGCCAGACTCACAGGAACACCGGGGAGCTGTTTTTT.

J is TRBJ2-7 and V is TRBV10-3; no firm D call. This CDR3 comprises 14 residues. Germline lookup yields CDR1 ENHRY and CDR2 SYGVKD. V lost 4 bases, J lost 0 bases, and 10 bases lay in between. CDR3 in DNA: TGTGCCATCAGTGCCAGTAGTTACTCCTACGAGCAGTACTTC. This sequence encodes CAISASSYSYEQYF.

This clonotype was seen ten or more times. The genes are TRBV27 and TRBJ1-5; a possible D gene is TRBD1 (6 bases). Germline values: CDR1 MNHEY, CDR2 SMNVEV (reference sequence). The CDR3 spans 14 residues. Trimming took off 6 bases at V and 6 bases at J, with 15 bases between the two ends. CDR3 in DNA: TGTGCCAGCAGGTTAGGGGGGACTCTTCAGCCCCAGCATTTT. Amino acids: CASRLGGTLQPQHF.

Regarding this clonotype: One end of the junction varies from germline; a read error may be responsible. The chain links TRBV28 to TRBJ2-3, with TRBD1 matching over 7 bases. This CDR3 is built from 16 residues. CDR1 and CDR2 from the germline V gene are MDHEN and SYDVKM. CDR3 nucleotide sequence: TGTGCCGGCAGTCTAGAACAGGGGAGACACACAGATACGCAGTATTTT. Its protein product is CAGSLEQGRHTDTQYF. The whole variable domain, remainder taken from reference TRBV28 and TRBJ2-3, is DVKVTQSSRYLVKRTGEKVFLECVQDMDHENMFWYRQDPGLGLRLIYFSYDVKMKEKGDIPEGYSVSREKKERFSLILESASTNQTSMYLCAGSLEQGRHTDTQYFGPGTRLTVL.

The chain carries TRBV7-2 and TRBJ2-7; D tentatively fits TRBD1 or TRBD2 (5 bases each). The CDR3 covers 15 residues. Trimming shortened V by 1 base and J by 7 bases, and 17 bases separated the two germline ends. CDR1 is SGHTA and CDR2 is FQGNSA in the germline V gene. The CDR3 sequence is CASSLVLRGQGEQYF. Written as DNA, the CDR3 is TGTGCCAGCAGCTTAGTTCTCCGGGGCCAGGGTGAGCAGTACTTC.

There are many counts of this clonotype. This chain links TRBV12-3 or TRBV12-4 with TRBJ1-6; no firm D call. V lost 2 bases and J 11 bases, leaving 13 bases between the germline ends. The CDR3 contains 14 residues. CDR3 nucleotide sequence: TGTGCCAGCAGTTTAAGTTTGGGCGGGGCACCCCTCCACTTT. It codes for CASSLSLGGAPLHF.

The rearrangement joins TRBV2 to TRBJ2-7; D is perhaps TRBD2 (5 bases). The CDR3 sequence is 14 residues long. Trimming removed 6 bases at V and 2 bases at J, with 14 bases between. Germline CDR1 SNHLY, CDR2 FYNNEI. The CDR3 coding sequence is TGTGCCAGCAGCTTCGGACGGAGGACCTACGAGCAGTACTTC. It codes for CASSFGRRTYEQYF.

V is TRBV20-1 and J is TRBJ2-1; either TRBD1 or TRBD2 may supply D (6 bases each). The CDR3 covers 14 residues. Trimming pared 4 bases from V and 7 bases from J, leaving 17 bases between. Germline V lookup: CDR1 DFQATT, CDR2 SNEGSKA (reference sequence). The CDR3 nucleotides read TGCAGTGCTAAGAAGGGGGGCGCAAGGAATGAGCAGTTCTTC. It codes for CSAKKGGARNEQFF.

The chain joins TRBV6-6 to TRBJ2-4; 9 bases agree with TRBD2. V dropped 11 bases and J dropped 0; count of bases not matched to a gene: 29. Germline V gene data show CDR1 as MNHNY and CDR2 as SVGAGI (reference sequence). CDR3 length: 22 amino acids. DNA of the CDR3: TGTGCCGGCATCGAGGCCCGAGGGTTAGCGGGGGAGTACCCCCTAGCCAAAAACATTCAGTACTTC. It yields the protein CAGIEARGLAGEYPLAKNIQYF.